The present T cell receptor beta chain was sequenced within a study of neurological immune-mediated disorders. Broader study findings: None of the features examined (clinical or MRI) was associated with the multiple sclerosis repertoire cluster. When repertoires were grouped phylogenetically, those of 18 of 34 multiple sclerosis patients fell into one related-CDR3 cluster, a possible signature.

cDNA synthesis was performed by 5'RACE with 10-nucleotide random UMIs. In every sequencing run, more than 190 million TCR-beta sequences were generated from 15-18 subjects. TCRdb redid the calling of the 5' RACE reads with MiXCR, one entry per CDR3 protein. The sample holds some 66,000 distinct CDR3 sequences, 3.4% seen once. This clonotype was counted many times. Its antigen is unknown. The source is a man aged 35 to 55 with multiple sclerosis. The sample comprised PBMCs.

The CDR3: CASSSGPSYNEQFF. CDR3 coding DNA: TGCGCCAGCAGCTCCGGACCCTCCTACAATGAGCAGTTCTTC. The V gene is TRBV5-1, the J gene TRBJ2-1; unclear D gene. Germline CDR1 and CDR2: SGHRS and YFSETQ. This CDR3 is built from 14 residues. V was pared by 3 bases and J by 0 bases, with 7 bases between.